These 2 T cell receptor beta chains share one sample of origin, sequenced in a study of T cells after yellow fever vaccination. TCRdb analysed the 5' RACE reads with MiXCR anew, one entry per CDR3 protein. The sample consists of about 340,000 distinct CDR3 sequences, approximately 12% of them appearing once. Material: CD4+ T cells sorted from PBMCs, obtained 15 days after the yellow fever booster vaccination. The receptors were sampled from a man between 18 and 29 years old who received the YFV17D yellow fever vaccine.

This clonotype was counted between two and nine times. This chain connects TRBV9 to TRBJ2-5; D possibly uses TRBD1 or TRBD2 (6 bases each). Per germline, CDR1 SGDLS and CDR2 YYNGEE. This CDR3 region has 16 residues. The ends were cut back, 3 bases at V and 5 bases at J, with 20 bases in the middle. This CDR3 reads CASSGGGLDWAETQYF. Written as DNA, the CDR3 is TGTGCCAGCAGCGGAGGGGGACTCGATTGGGCGGAGACCCAGTACTTC.

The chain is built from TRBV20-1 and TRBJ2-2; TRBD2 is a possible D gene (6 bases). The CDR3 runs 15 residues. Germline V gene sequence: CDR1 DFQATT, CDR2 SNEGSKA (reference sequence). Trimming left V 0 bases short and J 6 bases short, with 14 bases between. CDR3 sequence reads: CSARDPSGVAGELFF. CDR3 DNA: TGCAGTGCTAGAGATCCTTCGGGGGTGGCCGGGGAGCTGTTTTTT.